This T cell receptor (beta chain) comes out of a study of CD8 T cells in ankylosing spondylitis. Findings and caveats of the study: Significant enrichment of disease-linked clones was reportedly seen in matched ankylosing spondylitis synovial fluid. In the blood and synovial fluid of reactive arthritis, some motif variants had been previously reported. A TCR beta motif of fewer than ten highly homologous variants seemed to mark ankylosing spondylitis blood.

This clonotype was seen only a few times. The antigen is not known. The CDR3 sequence is 18 residues long. V was clipped by 6 bases and J by 1 base, with 25 bases between them. TCRdb ran MiXCR on the 5' RACE reads and lists one entry per CDR3 protein. The sample shows 750,000 to 850,000 distinct CDR3 sequences, approximately 12% of them seen only once. The receptor was isolated from a male donor with ankylosing spondylitis. This chain joins TRBV12-3 or TRBV12-4 and TRBJ2-7, with a possible D match to TRBD2 (8 bases). The specimen was blood, either unsorted or a sorted T cell fraction (not recorded which). The CDR3 is CASSRTDSSGTASYEQYF. The DNA of the CDR3 is TGTGCCAGCAGCCGTACCGATAGTAGCGGGACAGCTTCCTACGAGCAGTACTTC.